Presented here are 21 T cell receptor beta chains from one specimen sequenced in a study of cytomegalovirus exposure and HLA in healthy donors (TCRdb year 2017). The library was generated by the immunoSEQ multiplex PCR assay. What TCRdb holds here is the immuneACCESS table cut down to in-frame rearrangements. Part of the clones is not present; checked against another copy, under half of the missing clones reflect an unresolved V gene, and the others are unexplained. The sample table contains around 70,000 clones; only one count was recorded for approximately 95% of them. Approximately 3.4% of the sample is held by the ten biggest clonotypes. The source material was PBMCs. Receptors were obtained from a man younger than 35 in good health and CMV-seronegative.

The rearrangement joins TRBV27 to TRBJ1-6, with 7 bases lining up with TRBD1. The CDR3 spans 15 residues. Germline loops: CDR1 MNHEY, CDR2 SMNVEV (reference sequence). V gave up 6 bases and J gave up 5 bases; unmatched junction bases: 7. The CDR3: CASSWTGTNNSPLHF. CDR3 nucleotides: TGTGCCAGCAGCTGGACAGGCACTAATAATTCACCCCTCCACTTT.

V usage is TRBV7-9 and J usage is TRBJ2-2; the match to TRBD2 covers 7 bases. This CDR3 region has 15 residues. CDR1 is SEHNR and CDR2 is FQNEAQ in the germline V gene (reference sequence). The V gene end was trimmed by 5 bases and the J gene end by 7 bases; junction bases not matched to a gene: 10. In DNA, the CDR3 is TGTGCCAGCAGCCCCCGGGGAGGGGTGATCGGGGAGCTGTTTTTT. It codes for CASSPRGGVIGELFF.

This chain connects TRBV6-1 to TRBJ2-1; the D gene is possibly TRBD2 (6 bases). This CDR3 contains 13 residues. V was pared by 6 bases and J by 7 bases, with 13 bases between. Germline V gives CDR1 MNHNS, CDR2 SASEGT. CDR3 DNA sequence: TGTGCCAGCAGGCGGGGCCGGAGAAATGAGCAGTTCTTC. Translation: CASRRGRRNEQFF.

The V call is TRBV7-2, the J call TRBJ2-3, with 8 bases identical to TRBD2. The germline CDR1 and CDR2 sequences are SGHTA and FQGNSA. With 3 bases clipped from V and 3 bases from J, the junction kept 11 bases outside the gene matches. CDR3 length: 17 amino acids. As DNA, the CDR3 is TGTGCCAGCAGCTTGGGTCGATTGCGGGGGGCAACAGATACGCAGTATTTT. Translation: CASSLGRLRGATDTQYF.

In its sample, this clone was seen once. This sequence joins TRBV7-6 and TRBJ2-1; possibly TRBD2 for D (6 bases). The CDR3 has 17 amino acids. Germline loops: CDR1 SGHVS, CDR2 FNYEAQ. The V end lost 2 bases, the J end lost 3 bases, and 17 bases lay between the germline ends. As DNA, the CDR3 is TGTGCCAGCAGCTTAAATAGCGGACAAGCTAGCTACAATGAGCAGTTCTTC. This codes for CASSLNSGQASYNEQFF. The full variable domain, its missing parts supplied by reference TRBV7-6 and TRBJ2-1, is GAGVSQSPRYKVTKRGQDVALRCDPISGHVSLYWYRQALGQGPEFLTYFNYEAQQDKSGLPNDRFSAERPEGSISTLTIQRTEQRDSAMYRCASSLNSGQASYNEQFFGPGTRLTVL.

The chain carries TRBV27 and TRBJ2-2, with D possibly TRBD1 on 7 matching bases. Per germline, CDR1 MNHEY and CDR2 SMNVEV (reference sequence). V lost 2 bases, J lost 1 base, and 14 bases lay in between. The CDR3 length is 17 residues. The CDR3 nucleotides read TGTGCCAGCAGTTTAGTTCGACAGGGAGGGAACACCGGGGAGCTGTTTTTT. It is translated as CASSLVRQGGNTGELFF.

This chain uses TRBV7-9 with TRBJ1-4; D remains ambiguous. The V and J ends lost 7 bases and 6 bases respectively, with 12 bases between them. Germline-derived CDR1 and CDR2 are SEHNR and FQNEAQ (reference sequence). CDR3 length: 13 amino acids. The CDR3 DNA reads TGTGCCAGCACCTATCTAGAGTATGAAAAACTGTTTTTT. This codes for CASTYLEYEKLFF.

The rearrangement uses TRBV7-9 and TRBJ1-1, with TRBD1 identical over 8 bases. Per the germline V gene, CDR1 is SEHNR and CDR2 is FQNEAQ (reference sequence). J was trimmed by 5 bases and V by 5 bases; bases with no gene match: 7. This CDR3 comprises 14 residues. CDR3 nucleotides: TGTGCCAGCAGCAAGGGGACAGGCGAGACTGAAGCTTTCTTT. Translation gives CASSKGTGETEAFF.

The gene calls are TRBV27 and TRBJ2-5; 10 bases are shared with TRBD2. This CDR3 spans 15 amino acids. The junction had 7 bases not matched to a gene; V was cut back by 4 bases and J by 5 bases. Germline loops: CDR1 MNHEY, CDR2 SMNVEV (reference sequence). The CDR3: CASSSKRGGGETQYF. DNA for the CDR3: TGTGCCAGCAGTTCGAAGCGGGGGGGCGGGGAGACCCAGTACTTC.

The rearrangement joins TRBV28 to TRBJ1-5; D may be TRBD1 (5 bases). The CDR3 spans 14 residues. V shed 4 bases and J shed 7 bases, with 14 bases lying between them. Germline loops: CDR1 MDHEN, CDR2 SYDVKM. CDR3 loop: CASSSAGKGQPQHF. For the CDR3, the DNA is TGTGCCAGCAGTTCCGCAGGGAAAGGGCAGCCCCAGCATTTT.

This chain connects TRBV9 to TRBJ1-1; possibly TRBD1 for D (5 bases). The V and J ends lost 3 bases and 8 bases respectively, with 17 bases between them. CDR3 length equals 14 residues. In germline, CDR1 is SGDLS, CDR2 YYNGEE. CDR3 amino acids: CASSGQGRVNEAFF. CDR3 nucleotides: TGTGCCAGCAGCGGTCAGGGTAGGGTGAACGAAGCTTTCTTT.

In its sample, this clone was seen once. J is TRBJ1-3 and V is TRBV9; D gene unclear. CDR3 length equals 15 residues. Germline assignment: CDR1 SGDLS and CDR2 YYNGEE. Trimming removed 3 bases from V and 7 bases from J, with 17 bases in between. CDR3: CASSGGWGERNTIYF. The CDR3 nucleotides are TGTGCCAGCAGCGGGGGATGGGGAGAACGGAACACCATATATTTT.

The chain is built from TRBV7-6 and TRBJ2-5; D is possibly TRBD1 (6 bases). Trimming left V 5 bases short and J 0 bases short, with 13 bases between. The CDR3 runs 15 residues. Germline-derived CDR1 and CDR2 are SGHVS and FNYEAQ. Written as DNA, the CDR3 is TGTGCCAGCAGCACCGGGACAACGTACCAAGAGACCCAGTACTTC. It yields the protein CASSTGTTYQETQYF.

The chain couples TRBV28 to TRBJ1-2, with D possibly being TRBD1 (6 bases). This CDR3 has 16 residues. Germline V gives CDR1 MDHEN, CDR2 SYDVKM. Trimming pared 6 bases from V and 0 bases from J, leaving 17 bases between. The CDR3 region is CASSLRRGAANYGYTF. CDR3 DNA sequence: TGTGCCAGCAGCCTAAGGCGGGGGGCGGCTAACTATGGCTACACCTTC.

This rearrangement joins TRBV2 to TRBJ2-7; possible D gene TRBD1, 6 bases. This CDR3 spans 14 amino acids. V was cut by 0 bases and J by 5 bases, with 11 bases left in between. Germline-derived CDR1 and CDR2 are SNHLY and FYNNEI. In DNA form, the CDR3 reads TGTGCCAGCAGTGAAGCGCTTACAGGGCACGAGCAGTACTTC. Its protein is CASSEALTGHEQYF.

The V gene is TRBV2, the J gene TRBJ2-3; D possibly corresponds to TRBD2 (6 bases). With 6 bases removed from V and 0 bases from J, the gap between germline ends came to 10 bases. The CDR3 is made up of 14 amino acids. Germline assignment: CDR1 SNHLY and CDR2 FYNNEI. This chain's CDR3 is CASRRGLSTDTQYF. Here the CDR3 DNA reads TGTGCCAGCAGGAGGGGACTTAGCACAGATACGCAGTATTTT. The full variable domain, completed using reference TRBV2 and TRBJ2-3, is EPEVTQTPSHQVTQMGQEVILRCVPISNHLYFYWYRQILGQKVEFLVSFYNNEISEKSEIFDDQFSVERPDGSNFTLKIRSTKLEDSAMYFCASRRGLSTDTQYFGPGTRLTVL.

The chain has TRBV30 and TRBJ1-1; D may be TRBD1 (6 bases). Germline CDR1 reads GTSNPN; CDR2 reads SVGIG (reference sequence). Between the trimmed V and J ends, which lost 4 bases and 10 bases, there was a span of 10 bases. The CDR3 sequence is 10 residues long. The CDR3 nucleotides read TGTGCCTGGACAAACAGGGTAGCTTTCTTT. Its protein product is CAWTNRVAFF. Based on the CDR3 plus reference TRBV30 and TRBJ1-1, the full variable domain is SQTIHQWPATLVQPVGSPLSLECTVEGTSNPNLYWYRQAAGRGLQLLFYSVGIGQISSEVPQNLSASRPQDRQFILSSKKLLLSDSGFYLCAWTNRVAFFGQGTRLTVV.

The chain recombines TRBV7-6 with TRBJ1-1; 8 bases match TRBD1. CDR1 SGHVS and CDR2 FNYEAQ come from the germline V gene. Trimming took 7 bases from V and 0 from J; bases not matched to a gene: 4. The CDR3 is 14 amino acids. This CDR3 reads CASTDRGMNTEAFF. Here the CDR3 DNA reads TGTGCCAGCACCGACAGGGGAATGAACACTGAAGCTTTCTTT.

The rearrangement uses TRBV5-6 and TRBJ1-3, with D tentatively TRBD1 (5 bases). CDR3 length: 14 amino acids. Germline CDR1 SGHDT, CDR2 YYEEEE. V was trimmed by 5 bases and J by 4 bases, leaving 13 bases between them. The CDR3 DNA sequence: TGTGCCAGCAGTATTCAGGGTTCCGGAAACACCATATATTTT. Translation: CASSIQGSGNTIYF.

In the case of this clone: This CDR3 is also generated by other DNA sequences in the sample. The chain employs TRBV5-5 and TRBJ1-3; the D is unclear. CDR3 length: 14 residues. Germline V gene data show CDR1 as SGHKS and CDR2 as YYEKEE (reference sequence). The V and J ends lost 4 bases and 0 bases respectively, with 8 bases between them. For the CDR3, the DNA is TGTGCCAGCAGCCGCGGGAGCTCTGGAAACACCATATATTTT. This sequence encodes CASSRGSSGNTIYF. Based on the CDR3 plus reference TRBV5-5 and TRBJ1-3, the full variable domain is DAGVTQSPTHLIKTRGQQVTLRCSPISGHKSVSWYQQVLGQGPQFIFQYYEKEERGRGNFPDRFSARQFPNYSSELNVNALLLGDSALYLCASSRGSSGNTIYFGEGSWLTVV.

The V and J genes are TRBV10-3 and TRBJ2-1; 9 positions agree with TRBD1. V was pared by 6 bases and J by 1 base, with 4 bases of the junction left unmatched. This CDR3 has 15 amino acids. CDR1 is ENHRY and CDR2 is SYGVKD in the germline V gene. The CDR3 sequence is CAISRTGESYNEQFF. Written as DNA, the CDR3 is TGTGCCATCAGCCGGACAGGGGAATCCTACAATGAGCAGTTCTTC.